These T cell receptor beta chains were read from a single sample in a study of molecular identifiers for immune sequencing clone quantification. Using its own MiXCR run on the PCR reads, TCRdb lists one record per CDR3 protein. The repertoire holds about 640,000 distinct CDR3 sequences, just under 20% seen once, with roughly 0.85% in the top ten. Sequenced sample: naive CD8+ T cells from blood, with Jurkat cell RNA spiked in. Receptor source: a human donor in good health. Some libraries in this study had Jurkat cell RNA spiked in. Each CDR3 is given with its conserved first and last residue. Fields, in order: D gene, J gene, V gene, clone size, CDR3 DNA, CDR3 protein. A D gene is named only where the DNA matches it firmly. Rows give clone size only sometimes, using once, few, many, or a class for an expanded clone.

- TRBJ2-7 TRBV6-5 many TGTGCCAGCAGTTACTCGATGGAACGCTACGAGCAGTACTTC CASSYSMERYEQYF
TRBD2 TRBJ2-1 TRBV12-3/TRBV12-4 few TGTGCCAGCAGTTCAGTTCCGGGGGGGCCTCACAATGAGCAGTTCTTC CASSSVPGGPHNEQFF
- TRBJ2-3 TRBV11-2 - TGTGCCAGCAGCGCAACCCTACTAGTTATGAGCACAGATACGCAGTATTTT CASSATLLVMSTDTQYF
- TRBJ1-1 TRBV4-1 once TGCGCCAGCAGCCGAGAAAACAAGAACACTGAAGCTTTCTTT CASSRENKNTEAFF
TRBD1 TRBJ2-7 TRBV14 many TGTGCCAGCAGCCCGGGACAGGGGTTCGCCTACGAGCAGTACTTC CASSPGQGFAYEQYF
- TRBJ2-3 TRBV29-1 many TGCAGCGTTGATCCGGCAGGGGGGGTAGATACGCAGTATTTT CSVDPAGGVDTQYF
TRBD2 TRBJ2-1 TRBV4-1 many TGCGCCAGCAGCCAACCTGGGACTAGCGGATACAATGAGCAGTTCTTC CASSQPGTSGYNEQFF
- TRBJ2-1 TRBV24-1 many TGTGCCACCAGTGATGGAGAATACAATGAGCAGTTCTTC CATSDGEYNEQFF
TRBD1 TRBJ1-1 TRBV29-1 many TGCAGCTCAACGGGGGACAGCATGAACACTGAAGCTTTCTTT CSSTGDSMNTEAFF
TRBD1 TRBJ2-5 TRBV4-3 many TGCGCCAGCAGCCAACCGGGACAGGGGATGAGAGCCCAGTACTTC CASSQPGQGMRAQYF
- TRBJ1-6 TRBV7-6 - TGTACCAGCAGCCCAGACACAACCTATAATTCACCCCTCCACTTT CTSSPDTTYNSPLHF
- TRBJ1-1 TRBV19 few TGTGCCAGTAGTTGGCGATCAGGTTCCATGAACACTGAAGCTTTCTTT CASSWRSGSMNTEAFF
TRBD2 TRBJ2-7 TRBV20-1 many TGCAGTGCTAGAGTTAAGCGGGGCCCCTACGAGCAGTACTTC CSARVKRGPYEQYF
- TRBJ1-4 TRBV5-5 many TGTGCCAGCAGCGCTGGGGCAGCTCCACGAGGGGAAAAACTGTTTTTT CASSAGAAPRGEKLFF
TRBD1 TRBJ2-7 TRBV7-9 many TGTGCCAGCAGCCGCGGACAGGGTGTGTCCGAGCAGTACTTC CASSRGQGVSEQYF
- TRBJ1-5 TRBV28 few TGTGCCAGCAGCCCCATATACAGCAATCAGCCCCAGCATTTT CASSPIYSNQPQHF
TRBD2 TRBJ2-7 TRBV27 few TGTGCCAGCAGTACTAGCGGGGGGCAAACCTACGAGCAGTACTTC CASSTSGGQTYEQYF
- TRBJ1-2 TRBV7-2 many TGTGCCAGCAGCTTTTTAACTAACTATGGCTACACCTTC CASSFLTNYGYTF
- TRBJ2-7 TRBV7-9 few TGTGCCAGCAGCCCTGCTTGGGACACCGAGGGGAGAGAGCAGTACTTC CASSPAWDTEGREQYF
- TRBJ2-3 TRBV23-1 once TGCGCCAGCAGTCCGAAAGGGGGGAAAGATACGCAGTATTTT CASSPKGGKDTQYF
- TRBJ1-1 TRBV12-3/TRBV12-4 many TGTGCCAGCAGTTTATGGAGGGACACTGAAGCTTTCTTT CASSLWRDTEAFF
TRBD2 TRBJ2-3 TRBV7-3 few TGTGCCAGCAGGCCTAGCGGCTCTAGCACAGATACGCAGTATTTT CASRPSGSSTDTQYF
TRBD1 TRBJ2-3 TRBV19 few TGTGCCAGTAGTTCCTGGGACAGGGGAAACACAGATACGCAGTATTTT CASSSWDRGNTDTQYF
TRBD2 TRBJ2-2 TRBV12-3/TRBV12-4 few TGTGCCAGCAGTTTACCGGGACTAGCGGTGAACACCGGGGAGCTGTTTTTT CASSLPGLAVNTGELFF
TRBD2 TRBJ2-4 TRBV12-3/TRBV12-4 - TGTGCCAGCAGTCCTGGACTAGCGGGTCTCCCCACGGAAAAAAACATTCAGTACTTC CASSPGLAGLPTEKNIQYF
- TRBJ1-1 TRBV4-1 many TGCGCCAGCAGCCAAGATCGGATTAGAACGCTGAACACTGAAGCTTTCTTT CASSQDRIRTLNTEAFF
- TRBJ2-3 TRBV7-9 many TGTGCCAGCAGCGATCCCAGCACAGATACGCAGTATTTT CASSDPSTDTQYF
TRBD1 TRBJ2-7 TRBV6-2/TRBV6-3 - TGTGCCAGCAGTCACTACCGGGACAGCAAGCACGAGCAGTACTTC CASSHYRDSKHEQYF
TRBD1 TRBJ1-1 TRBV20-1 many TGCAGTGCTCGGGACAGGGGGTCCGGTACTGAAGCTTTCTTT CSARDRGSGTEAFF
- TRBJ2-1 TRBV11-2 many TGTGCCAGCAGCCGTGGACCCAGCTCCTACAATGAGCAGTTCTTC CASSRGPSSYNEQFF
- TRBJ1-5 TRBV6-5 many TGTGCCAGCAGTAACCCGGGCCTCAATCAGCCCCAGCATTTT CASSNPGLNQPQHF
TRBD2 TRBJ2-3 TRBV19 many TGTGCCAGTAGTATACTGGCTAGCGGGAGTGATACGCAGTATTTT CASSILASGSDTQYF
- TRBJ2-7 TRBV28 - TGTGCCAGCAGTTTATGGAGGACAGACTACGAGCAGTACTTC CASSLWRTDYEQYF
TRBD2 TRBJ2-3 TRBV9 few TGTGCCAGCAGCGTAGCAATAGCGGGGGGGCCGGGGACAGATACGCAGTATTTT CASSVAIAGGPGTDTQYF
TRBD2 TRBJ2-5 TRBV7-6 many TGTGCCAGCAGCTTTGCGTTGTCTAGCGGGGGGGCCTGGGAAGAGACTCAGTACTTC CASSFALSSGGAWEETQYF
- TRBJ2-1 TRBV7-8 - TGTGCCAGCGGCTACCGGGACAATGAGCAGTTCTTC CASGYRDNEQFF